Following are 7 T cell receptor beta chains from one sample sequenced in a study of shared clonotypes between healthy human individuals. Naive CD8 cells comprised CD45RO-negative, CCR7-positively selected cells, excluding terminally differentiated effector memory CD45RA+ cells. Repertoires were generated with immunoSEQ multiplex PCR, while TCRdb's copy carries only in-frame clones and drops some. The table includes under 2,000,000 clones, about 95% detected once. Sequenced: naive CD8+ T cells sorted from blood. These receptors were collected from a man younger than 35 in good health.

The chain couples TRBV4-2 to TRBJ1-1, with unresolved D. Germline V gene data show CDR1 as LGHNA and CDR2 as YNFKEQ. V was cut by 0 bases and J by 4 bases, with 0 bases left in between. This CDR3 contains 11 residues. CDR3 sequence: CASSQDTEAFF. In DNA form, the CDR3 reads TGTGCCAGCAGCCAAGACACTGAAGCTTTCTTT.

The CDR3 here is CASSPSGSSRETQYF. CDR3 bases: TGTGCCAGCAGCCCCTCTGGTTCATCGCGGGAGACCCAGTACTTC. The rearrangement joins TRBV28 to TRBJ2-5; D gene uncertain. The germline V and J ends were trimmed by 6 bases and 5 bases, with 19 bases remaining between them. CDR3 length: 15 residues. Germline assignment: CDR1 MDHEN and CDR2 SYDVKM.

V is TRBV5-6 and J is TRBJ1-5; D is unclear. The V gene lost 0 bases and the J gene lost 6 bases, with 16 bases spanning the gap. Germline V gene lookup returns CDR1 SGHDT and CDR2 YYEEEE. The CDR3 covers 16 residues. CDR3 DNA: TGTGCCAGCAGCTTGGAACGAGGTGGGCCCGGTCAGCCCCAGCATTTT. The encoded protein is CASSLERGGPGQPQHF.

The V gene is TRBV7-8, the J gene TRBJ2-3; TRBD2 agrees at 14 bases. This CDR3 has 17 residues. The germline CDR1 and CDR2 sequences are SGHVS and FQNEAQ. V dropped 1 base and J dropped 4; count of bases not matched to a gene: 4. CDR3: CASSLGLAGGPPDTQYF. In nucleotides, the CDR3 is TGTGCCAGCAGCTTAGGACTAGCGGGGGGGCCTCCAGATACGCAGTATTTT.

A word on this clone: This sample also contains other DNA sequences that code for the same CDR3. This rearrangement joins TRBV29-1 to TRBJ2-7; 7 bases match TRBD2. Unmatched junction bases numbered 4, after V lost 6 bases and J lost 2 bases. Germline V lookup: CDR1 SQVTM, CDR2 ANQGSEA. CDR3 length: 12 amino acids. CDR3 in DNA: TGCAGCGTCTGGGGGGGAACCTACGAGCAGTACTTC. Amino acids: CSVWGGTYEQYF.

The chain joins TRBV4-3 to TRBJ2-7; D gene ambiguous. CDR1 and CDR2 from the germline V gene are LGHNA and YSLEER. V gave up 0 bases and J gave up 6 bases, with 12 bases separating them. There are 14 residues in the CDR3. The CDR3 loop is CASSQETFIGEQYF. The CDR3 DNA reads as TGCGCCAGCAGCCAAGAGACCTTCATAGGCGAGCAGTACTTC.

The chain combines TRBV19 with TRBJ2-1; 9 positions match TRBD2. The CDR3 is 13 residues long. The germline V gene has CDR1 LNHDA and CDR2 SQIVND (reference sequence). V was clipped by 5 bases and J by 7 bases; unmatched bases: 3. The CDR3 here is CASSLGLANEQFF. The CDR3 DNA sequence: TGTGCCAGTAGTCTGGGACTAGCAAATGAGCAGTTCTTC.